These T cell receptor beta chains were read from a single sample in a study of Ad26.COV2.S vaccination and SARS-CoV-2 variants. Sequencing was performed with immunoSEQ multiplex PCR; in TCRdb, only in-frame clones are kept and a portion is missing. Of about 400,000 clones listed, about nine tenths are singletons. The material sequenced was peripheral blood, taken in a trial of Ad26.COV2.S vaccine versus placebo. All receptors derive from a person between 18 and 60 years old who received the Ad26.COV2.S COVID-19 vaccine or a placebo. Each CDR3 is given with its conserved first and last residue. The order of the fields is clone size, D gene, V gene, J gene, CDR3 DNA, CDR3 protein. A D gene is named only where the DNA matches it firmly. A clone size is listed for some rows: how often the clone was seen (once, few, many), or a class if it is expanded.

few	TRBD1	TRBV18	TRBJ2-2	TGTGCCAGCTCGCTTCTACAGGGGTCCAACTTACCCACCGGGGAGCTGTTTTTT	CASSLLQGSNLPTGELFF
once	NA	TRBV13	TRBJ2-5	TGTGCCAGCAGCGCCCGGACAGAACAAGAGACCCAGTACTTC	CASSARTEQETQYF
NA	NA	TRBV7-9	TRBJ2-2	TGTGCCAGCAGTGTAGACAGGTTGAACACCGGGGAGCTGTTTTTT	CASSVDRLNTGELFF
NA	NA	TRBV5-4	TRBJ1-1	TGTGCCAGCAGCGTCAGGGGAGGCGACACTGAAGCTTTCTTT	CASSVRGGDTEAFF
NA	TRBD2	TRBV7-2	TRBJ2-4	TGTGCCAGCAGCAGAAAGGGACTAGCGGGGGCCGTAGCCAAAAACATTCAGTACTTC	CASSRKGLAGAVAKNIQYF
NA	NA	TRBV16	TRBJ2-4	TGTGCCAGCAGCCAATCTGGGGCCAAAAACATTCAGTACTTC	CASSQSGAKNIQYF
NA	NA	TRBV7-2	TRBJ2-7	TGTGCCAGCAGCTTAAGGGGGTCCAGGTCCTACGAGCAGTACTTC	CASSLRGSRSYEQYF
NA	TRBD1	TRBV18	TRBJ2-5	TGTGCCAGCTCACCACGTGGCGGGACAGGGCCCCAAGAGACCCAGTACTTC	CASSPRGGTGPQETQYF
NA	NA	TRBV2	TRBJ2-3	TGTGCCAGCGTCCAGAGCACAGATACGCAGTATTTT	CASVQSTDTQYF
NA	TRBD1	TRBV6-5	TRBJ1-1	TGTGCCAGCAGTTTCGACAGGGGTACCCCTGAAGCTTTCTTT	CASSFDRGTPEAFF
NA	TRBD2	TRBV6-2/TRBV6-3	TRBJ2-2	TGTGCCAGCAGTTACACGGCGGGGGGGCACGTCACCGGGGAGCTGTTTTTT	CASSYTAGGHVTGELFF
once	NA	TRBV3-1/TRBV3-2	TRBJ2-7	TGTGCCAGCAGCCAAGATTCCTACCGGTGGGAGCAGTACTTC	CASSQDSYRWEQYF
NA	NA	TRBV13	TRBJ2-7	TGTGCCAGCAGCTTAGACAGAGTCTACGAGCAGTACTTC	CASSLDRVYEQYF
once	TRBD1	TRBV5-1	TRBJ1-1	TGCGCCAGCAGCTTGGCCAGGGGGCGTACTGAAGCTTTCTTT	CASSLARGRTEAFF
NA	NA	TRBV5-1	TRBJ1-1	TGCGCCAGCAGCTTGGTGGACGGCACCCTTGAAGCTTTCTTT	CASSLVDGTLEAFF
NA	NA	TRBV27	TRBJ2-7	TGTGCCAGCGCAGGGGTCTACGAGCAGTACTTC	CASAGVYEQYF